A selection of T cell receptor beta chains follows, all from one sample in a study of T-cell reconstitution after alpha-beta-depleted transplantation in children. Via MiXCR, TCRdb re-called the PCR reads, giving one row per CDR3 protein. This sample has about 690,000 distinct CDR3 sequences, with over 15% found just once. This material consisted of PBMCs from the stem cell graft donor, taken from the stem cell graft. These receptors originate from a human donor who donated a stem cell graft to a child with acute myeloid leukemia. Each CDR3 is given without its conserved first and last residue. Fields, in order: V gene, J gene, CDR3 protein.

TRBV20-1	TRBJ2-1	SARLAGGRNEQF
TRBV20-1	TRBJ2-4	SARALGLGAGGDIQY
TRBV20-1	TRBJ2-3	SARDVRFTDTQY
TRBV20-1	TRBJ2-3	TCYRSGETDTQY
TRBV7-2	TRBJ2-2	ASSLITGQGELF
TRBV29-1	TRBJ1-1	SVDVGEAF
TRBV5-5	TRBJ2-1	ASSAPLGDEF
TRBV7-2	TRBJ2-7	ASSFGTYYEQY
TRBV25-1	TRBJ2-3	ASSEWGQGRRDTQY
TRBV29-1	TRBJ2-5	SVEDQALSMTGTGETQY
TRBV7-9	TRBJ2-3	ASSPADTQY
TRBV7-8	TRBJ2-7	ASSLEGLGWYEQY
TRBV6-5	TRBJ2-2	ASVKTGSTGELF
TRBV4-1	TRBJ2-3	ASSREGVDGDTQY
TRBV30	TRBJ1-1	AWSAGTGLMNTEAF
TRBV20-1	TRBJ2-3	SAGGASGGTDTQY
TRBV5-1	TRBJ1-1	ASSTGGEAF
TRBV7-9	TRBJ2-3	ASSAPGPRTDTQY
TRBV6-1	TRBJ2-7	ASRTGTGKRYEQY
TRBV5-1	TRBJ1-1	ASSQQGAYTEAF
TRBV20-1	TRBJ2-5	SAHAPGLASEGETQY
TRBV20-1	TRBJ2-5	SASLLAGGRETQY
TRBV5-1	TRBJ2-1	ASSKYGGASYNEQF
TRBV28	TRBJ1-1	ARRPGGLNTEAF
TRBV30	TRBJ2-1	ACLTSPLPRYNEQF
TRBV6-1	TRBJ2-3	ASIPTAPGGTDTQY
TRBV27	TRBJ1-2	ASGQVEGYT
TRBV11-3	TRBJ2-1	ASSLVSSSNNEQF
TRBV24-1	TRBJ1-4	APRRKSNEKLF